Listed below are T cell receptor beta chains from one sample, sequenced in a study of T cell changes during pregnancy in multiple sclerosis. Assay: immunoSEQ multiplex PCR; the TCRdb copy retains only in-frame clones and omits some. Among approximately 130,000 clones, around 97% were seen once, and the ten largest hold 0.4% to 0.5%. This specimen consisted of peripheral blood, obtained after pregnancy. Receptors originate from a female donor with multiple sclerosis, enrolled in a pregnancy study. Both conserved end residues are part of each CDR3.

J | V | CDR3
TRBJ2-2 | TRBV14 | CASSRRGLVSGELFF
TRBJ1-4 | TRBV27 | CASSFAGRVTEKLFF
TRBJ2-2 | TRBV27 | CASRGRRLTGELFF
TRBJ2-7 | TRBV2 | CASWAENSYEQYF
TRBJ1-2 | TRBV4-2 | CASSQNRDNYGYTF
TRBJ2-1 | TRBV7-9 | CASSLEAKSYNEQFF
TRBJ2-7 | TRBV6-6 | CASSYARDRGGYEQYF
TRBJ1-2 | TRBV6-6 | CASSYSGGDPYGYTF
TRBJ2-2 | TRBV7-2 | CASSRRRTGILNTGELFF
TRBJ2-1 | TRBV28 | CASSLWTSGPYNEQFF
TRBJ2-7 | TRBV7-6 | CASSLLGSSSSYEQYF
TRBJ2-7 | TRBV11-2 | CASSLTRDKSSEQYF
TRBJ2-1 | TRBV18 | CASSPGERSYNEQFF
TRBJ1-3 | TRBV4-2 | CASSQDLGNSGNTIYF
TRBJ2-4 | TRBV28 | CASSLGGPLAKNIQYF
TRBJ2-5 | TRBV28 | CASSSILAGGETQYF
TRBJ1-3 | TRBV18 | CASSPFEGAGNTIYF